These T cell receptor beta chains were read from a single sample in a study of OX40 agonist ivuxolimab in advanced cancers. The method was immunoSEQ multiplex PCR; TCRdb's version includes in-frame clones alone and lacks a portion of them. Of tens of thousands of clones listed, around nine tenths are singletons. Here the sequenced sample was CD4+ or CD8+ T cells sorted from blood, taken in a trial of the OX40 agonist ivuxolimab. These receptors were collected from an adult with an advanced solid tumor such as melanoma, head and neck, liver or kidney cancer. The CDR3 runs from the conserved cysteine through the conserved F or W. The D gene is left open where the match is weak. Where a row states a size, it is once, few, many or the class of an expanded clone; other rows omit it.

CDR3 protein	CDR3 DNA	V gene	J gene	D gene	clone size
CASGIGEGKLFF	TGCGCCAGCGGGATAGGGGAGGGAAAACTGTTTTTT	TRBV10-2	TRBJ1-4	.	.
CAWSVLPGGSQPQHF	TGTGCCTGGAGTGTACTCCCGGGGGGGAGTCAGCCCCAGCATTTT	TRBV30	TRBJ1-5	.	.
CASSLTSGQETQYF	TGCGCCAGCAGCTTGACTAGCGGACAAGAGACCCAGTACTTC	TRBV5-1	TRBJ2-5	TRBD2	once
CASSQDLRDGYTF	TGCGCCAGCAGCCAAGATTTAAGGGACGGCTACACCTTC	TRBV4-3	TRBJ1-2	.	.
CASSYLGELFF	TGTGCCAGCAGTTACTTAGGGGAGCTGTTTTTT	TRBV6-5	TRBJ2-2	.	.
CASSQDRNTGELFF	TGTGCTAGCAGCCAAGACAGGAACACCGGGGAGCTGTTTTTT	TRBV7-7	TRBJ2-2	.	few
CASTATGFEAFF	TGCGCCAGCACCGCGACAGGGTTTGAAGCTTTCTTT	TRBV10-1	TRBJ1-1	TRBD1	.
CASREQGMNGKLFF	TGTGCCAGCAGAGAACAAGGGATGAATGGAAAACTGTTTTTT	TRBV6-6	TRBJ1-4	.	.
CASSLELRPSPLHF	TGCGCCAGCAGCTTGGAGCTGAGGCCTTCACCCCTCCACTTT	TRBV5-1	TRBJ1-6	.	.
CARSLREPGLSYEQYF	TGTGCCAGAAGCCTGAGAGAACCGGGACTCTCCTACGAGCAGTACTTC	TRBV5-3	TRBJ2-7	.	.
CATGAGGPYEQYF	TGTGCCACCGGGGCAGGGGGCCCCTACGAGCAGTACTTC	TRBV6-5	TRBJ2-7	TRBD1	.
CSVGTGSQETQYF	TGCAGCGTGGGGACCGGGTCCCAAGAGACCCAGTACTTC	TRBV29-1	TRBJ2-5	.	.
CAISETPRANYGYTF	TGTGCCATCAGTGAGACTCCAAGGGCGAACTATGGCTACACCTTC	TRBV10-3	TRBJ1-2	.	.
CASSRAGGEGNTIYF	TGTGCCAGCAGCCGGGCGGGGGGCGAGGGAAACACCATATATTTT	TRBV7-2	TRBJ1-3	.	few
CAISEGREGPVTQYF	TGTGCCATCAGTGAGGGGCGGGAGGGCCCTGTGACCCAGTACTTC	TRBV10-3	TRBJ2-5	TRBD2	.
CASSMLGGDANEQFF	TGCGCCAGCAGCATGTTAGGGGGGGATGCGAATGAGCAGTTCTTC	TRBV5-1	TRBJ2-1	.	few
CASSPKRTGAYNEQFF	TGTGCCAGCAGCCCCAAGCGGACAGGGGCCTACAATGAGCAGTTCTTC	TRBV5-5	TRBJ2-1	TRBD1	.
CASSTPWETDNSPLHF	TGTGCCAGCAGTACGCCCTGGGAAACTGATAATTCACCCCTCCACTTT	TRBV2	TRBJ1-6	.	.
CASSLSGNQPQHF	TGCGCCAGCAGCTTGTCAGGTAATCAGCCCCAGCATTTT	TRBV5-1	TRBJ1-5	.	.
CASSRPGLEAFF	TGTGCCAGCAGTCGACCGGGTTTAGAAGCTTTCTTT	TRBV28	TRBJ1-1	.	.
CATAKWGTYEQYF	TGTGCCACCGCCAAATGGGGGACCTACGAGCAGTACTTC	TRBV15	TRBJ2-7	.	.
CASSTSPRTSTDTQYF	TGCGCCAGCAGCACCTCTCCGCGGACTAGCACAGATACGCAGTATTTT	TRBV5-1	TRBJ2-3	.	.
CASSLTRGVTQYF	TGTGCCAGCAGCTTAACCAGGGGAGTGACCCAGTACTTC	TRBV7-2	TRBJ2-5	.	.
CASSPTGYQGETQYF	TGTGCCAGCAGCCCCACGGGGTATCAGGGGGAGACCCAGTACTTC	TRBV5-5	TRBJ2-5	.	.
CASTQGGSNQPQHF	TGTGCCAGCACACAGGGAGGTAGCAATCAGCCCCAGCATTTT	TRBV28	TRBJ1-5	.	.
CAAGVRDEQYF	TGTGCCGCAGGGGTCAGGGACGAGCAGTACTTC	TRBV2	TRBJ2-7	.	.
CAWSVRLAVDTQYF	TGTGCCTGGAGTGTACGACTAGCTGTAGATACGCAGTATTTT	TRBV30	TRBJ2-3	TRBD2	.
CASSLSKTGYWEKLFF	TGTGCCAGCAGTCTAAGTAAGACAGGGTATTGGGAAAAACTGTTTTTT	TRBV25-1	TRBJ1-4	TRBD1	.
CASSRMRYEQFYEQYF	TGTGCCAGCAGCCGAATGAGATACGAACAGTTCTACGAGCAGTACTTC	TRBV5-5	TRBJ2-7	.	once
CASSAGDNTEAFF	TGTGCCAGCAGTGCAGGGGATAACACTGAAGCTTTCTTT	TRBV6-1	TRBJ1-1	.	few
CASSQHPPRTGNTIYF	TGTGCCAGCAGCCAACACCCGCCCAGGACCGGAAACACCATATATTTT	TRBV14	TRBJ1-3	.	.
CASSRTGLSTDTQYF	TGCGCCAGCAGCCGGACAGGGCTTAGCACAGATACGCAGTATTTT	TRBV4-3	TRBJ2-3	TRBD1	.
CASAGTSGDEQFF	TGTGCCAGCGCCGGGACTAGTGGCGATGAGCAGTTCTTC	TRBV5-4	TRBJ2-1	TRBD2	few
CASSPPGHTSGANVLTF	TGTGCCAGCAGCCCCCCGGGACACACCTCTGGGGCCAACGTCCTGACTTTC	TRBV21-1	TRBJ2-6	.	once
CASSRSGKDTQYF	TGTGCCAGCAGTCGCTCAGGGAAAGATACGCAGTATTTT	TRBV6-1	TRBJ2-3	.	.
CASSLDLGDITDTQYF	TGCGCCAGCAGCTTGGATTTAGGGGATATAACAGATACGCAGTATTTT	TRBV5-1	TRBJ2-3	.	.
CASSRATTYEQYF	TGTGCCAGCTCACGGGCAACCACCTACGAGCAGTACTTC	TRBV18	TRBJ2-7	.	.
CASSLDDYEQYF	TGCGCCAGCAGCTTGGACGACTACGAGCAGTACTTC	TRBV5-1	TRBJ2-7	.	.
CASSSAPGQGNTEAFF	TGTGCCAGTAGTTCAGCCCCGGGACAGGGGAACACTGAAGCTTTCTTT	TRBV19	TRBJ1-1	TRBD1	.
CASSQADRVVRGYTF	TGTGCCAGCAGCCAGGCGGACAGGGTGGTGAGGGGCTACACCTTC	TRBV4-2	TRBJ1-2	TRBD1	few
CASSRGQNSYNEQFF	TGTGCCAGTAGTAGGGGACAGAATTCCTACAATGAGCAGTTCTTC	TRBV19	TRBJ2-1	TRBD1	.
CASSLEWGRETQYF	TGTGCCAGCAGCTTAGAATGGGGAAGGGAGACCCAGTACTTC	TRBV11-1	TRBJ2-5	.	.
CASSATSGSWDEQFF	TGTGCCAGCAGCGCCACTAGCGGGAGCTGGGATGAGCAGTTCTTC	TRBV9	TRBJ2-1	TRBD2	.
CASLTGGAGANVLTF	TGTGCCAGCCTGACGGGAGGGGCTGGGGCCAACGTCCTGACTTTC	TRBV18	TRBJ2-6	TRBD2	.
CASRRVQNRNSNQPQHF	TGTGCCAGTAGAAGGGTCCAAAACCGAAATAGCAATCAGCCCCAGCATTTT	TRBV19	TRBJ1-5	.	.
CASSLHGEGQPQHF	TGTGCCAGCAGTTTACACGGGGAAGGTCAGCCCCAGCATTTT	TRBV28	TRBJ1-5	.	.
CASRPDTRRSEKLFF	TGTGCCAGCAGACCCGACACCAGAAGAAGTGAAAAACTGTTTTTT	TRBV6-6	TRBJ1-4	.	.
CASSQLAGEHNEQFF	TGTGCCAGCAGTCAATTAGCGGGGGAGCACAATGAGCAGTTCTTC	TRBV7-9	TRBJ2-1	TRBD2	.
CASSVTGLSSYEQYF	TGTGCCAGCAGCGTCACAGGGCTAAGCTCCTACGAGCAGTACTTC	TRBV7-8	TRBJ2-7	.	.
CASSFSLAGLSYEQYF	TGTGCCAGCAGTTTCTCCCTAGCGGGATTATCCTACGAGCAGTACTTC	TRBV28	TRBJ2-7	TRBD2	.
CASSPDRGFEKLFF	TGTGCCAGTAGCCCGGACAGGGGTTTTGAAAAACTGTTTTTT	TRBV19	TRBJ1-4	TRBD1	.
CASSLSGQGDNIQYF	TGTGCCAGCAGTTTATCAGGACAGGGAGATAACATTCAGTACTTC	TRBV27	TRBJ2-4	TRBD1	.
CASSPQETGAGELFF	TGTGCCAGCTCTCCACAGGAGACAGGGGCCGGGGAGCTGTTTTTT	TRBV18	TRBJ2-2	TRBD1	.
CAWTGGWDQPQHF	TGTGCCTGGACAGGGGGTTGGGATCAGCCCCAGCATTTT	TRBV30	TRBJ1-5	TRBD1	.
CASSPIAGGQGASRYTF	TGTGCCAGCAGCCCAATAGCAGGGGGACAGGGGGCTTCGCGCTACACCTTC	TRBV7-2	TRBJ1-2	TRBD1	.
CASSLAVGVSNEKLFF	TGCGCCAGCAGCTTGGCCGTAGGGGTATCTAATGAAAAACTGTTTTTT	TRBV5-1	TRBJ1-4	.	.
CASSISDRATVYGYTF	TGTGCCAGTAGTATCTCGGACAGGGCAACTGTCTATGGCTACACCTTC	TRBV19	TRBJ1-2	TRBD1	.